Reported below is one T cell receptor beta chain. Combining a sample-barcoded 5' primer with a J-beta primer mix, a second PCR ran for roughly 7 to 11 cycles. TCRdb re-called the 5' RACE reads through MiXCR, storing one row per CDR3 protein. The top ten hold 2% to 2.5% of the sample, which has about 1.8 million distinct CDR3 sequences, 49% seen once. Germline V gene lookup returns CDR1 DFQATT and CDR2 SNEGSKA (reference sequence). The CDR3 consists of 15 residues. This sample stems from a study of blood T cells in healthy people across ages. The chain links TRBV20-1 to TRBJ2-7; D possibly corresponds to TRBD2 (5 bases). Gene TRBJ2-5 matches the end of the DNA better, so the J call may be wrong. The sequence was obtained from a woman aged 40 to 50 in good health. The source material was blood. The CDR3 DNA reads as TGCAGTGCTAGTATCCACCGGGGATGGTTAGAGACCCAGTACTTC. This encodes CSASIHRGWLETQYF.